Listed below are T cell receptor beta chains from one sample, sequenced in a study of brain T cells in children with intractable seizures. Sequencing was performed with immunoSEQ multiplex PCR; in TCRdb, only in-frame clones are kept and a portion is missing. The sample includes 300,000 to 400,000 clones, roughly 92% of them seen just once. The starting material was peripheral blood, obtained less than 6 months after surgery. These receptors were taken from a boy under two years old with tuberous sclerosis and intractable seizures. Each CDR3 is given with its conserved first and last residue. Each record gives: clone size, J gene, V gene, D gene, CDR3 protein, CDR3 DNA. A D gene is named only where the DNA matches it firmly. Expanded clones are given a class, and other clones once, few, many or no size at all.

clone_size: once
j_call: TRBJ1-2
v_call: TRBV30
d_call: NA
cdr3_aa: CAWTAGNYGYTF
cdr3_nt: TGTGCCTGGACGGCAGGCAACTATGGCTACACCTTC

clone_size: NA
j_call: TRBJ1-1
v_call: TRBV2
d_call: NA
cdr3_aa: CASSGEVRTEAFF
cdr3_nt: TGTGCCAGCAGTGGCGAGGTACGCACTGAAGCTTTCTTT

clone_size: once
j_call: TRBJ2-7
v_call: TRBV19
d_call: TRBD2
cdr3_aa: CASRDFGTSGSYEQYF
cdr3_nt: TGTGCCAGTCGCGACTTTGGGACTAGCGGGTCCTACGAGCAGTACTTC

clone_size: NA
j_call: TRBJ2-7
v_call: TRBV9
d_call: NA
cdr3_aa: CASSVEGFSSYEQYF
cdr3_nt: TGTGCCAGCAGCGTAGAAGGATTCAGCTCCTACGAGCAGTACTTC

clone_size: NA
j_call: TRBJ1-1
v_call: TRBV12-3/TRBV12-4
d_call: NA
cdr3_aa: CASSFQAGTEAFF
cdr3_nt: TGTGCCAGCAGTTTTCAGGCGGGCACTGAAGCTTTCTTT

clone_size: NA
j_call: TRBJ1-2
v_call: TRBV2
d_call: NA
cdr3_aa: CATKEEFNYGYTF
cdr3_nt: TGTGCCACCAAAGAGGAATTTAACTATGGCTACACCTTC

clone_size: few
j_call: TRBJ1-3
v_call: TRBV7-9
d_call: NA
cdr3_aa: CASSLGPAGMNTIYF
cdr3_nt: TGTGCCAGCAGCTTAGGTCCCGCAGGGATGAACACCATATATTTT

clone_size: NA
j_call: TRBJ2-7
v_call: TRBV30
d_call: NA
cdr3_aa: CAWRGRGLTSYEQYF
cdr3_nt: TGTGCCTGGAGAGGGCGGGGCCTAACCTCCTACGAGCAGTACTTC

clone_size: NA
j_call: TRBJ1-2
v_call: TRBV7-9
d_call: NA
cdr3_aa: CASSLALGPDGYTF
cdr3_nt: TGTGCCAGCAGCTTAGCGCTAGGGCCGGATGGCTACACCTTC

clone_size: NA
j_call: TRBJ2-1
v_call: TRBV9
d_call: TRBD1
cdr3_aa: CASTPTGFESHMINEQFF
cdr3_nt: TGTGCCAGCACTCCGACAGGGTTTGAGTCCCACATGATCAATGAGCAGTTCTTC

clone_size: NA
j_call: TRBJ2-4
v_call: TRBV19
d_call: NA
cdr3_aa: CASSIAADDKNIQYF
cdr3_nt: TGTGCCAGTAGTATTGCGGCCGATGACAAAAACATTCAGTACTTC

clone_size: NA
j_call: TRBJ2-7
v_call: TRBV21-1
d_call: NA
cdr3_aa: CASSKEGTEAPYEQYF
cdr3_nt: TGTGCCAGCAGCAAAGAAGGGACAGAGGCACCCTACGAGCAGTACTTC

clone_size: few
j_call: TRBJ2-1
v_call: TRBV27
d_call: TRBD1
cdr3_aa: CASRTTGGDEQFF
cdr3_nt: TGTGCCAGCCGTACCACAGGGGGAGATGAGCAGTTCTTC

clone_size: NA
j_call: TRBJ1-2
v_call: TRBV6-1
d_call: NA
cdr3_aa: CASSENSTPSTTF
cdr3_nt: TGTGCCAGCAGTGAAAACTCGACACCCTCTACAACCTTC

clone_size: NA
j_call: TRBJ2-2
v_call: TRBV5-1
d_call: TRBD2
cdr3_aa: CASSPQSGSHGELFF
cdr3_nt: TGCGCCAGCAGCCCACAGAGCGGGAGTCACGGGGAGCTGTTTTTT

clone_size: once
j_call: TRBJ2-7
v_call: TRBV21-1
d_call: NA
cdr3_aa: CASSKITASSYEQYF
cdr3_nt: TGTGCCAGCAGCAAAATAACTGCGAGCTCCTACGAGCAGTACTTC

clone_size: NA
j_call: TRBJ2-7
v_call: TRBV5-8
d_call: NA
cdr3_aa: CASSLAFGGDLSYEQYF
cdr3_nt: TGTGCCAGCAGCCTGGCCTTTGGGGGCGACCTCTCCTACGAGCAGTACTTC

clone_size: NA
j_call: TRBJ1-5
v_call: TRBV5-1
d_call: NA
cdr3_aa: CASSFDSRNQPQHF
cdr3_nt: TGCGCCAGCAGCTTCGACAGCCGCAATCAGCCCCAGCATTTT

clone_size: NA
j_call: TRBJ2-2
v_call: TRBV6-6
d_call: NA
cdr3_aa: CASSYPNTGELFF
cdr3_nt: TGTGCCAGCAGTTATCCTAACACCGGGGAGCTGTTTTTT

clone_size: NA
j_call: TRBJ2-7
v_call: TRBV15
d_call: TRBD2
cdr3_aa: CATSSGGGPYEQYF
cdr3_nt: TGTGCCACCAGCAGTGGCGGGGGACCCTACGAGCAGTACTTC

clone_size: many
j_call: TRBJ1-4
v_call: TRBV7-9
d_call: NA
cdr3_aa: CASSPTDGNLNEKLFF
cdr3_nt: TGTGCCAGCAGCCCTACAGACGGAAATCTTAATGAAAAACTGTTTTTT

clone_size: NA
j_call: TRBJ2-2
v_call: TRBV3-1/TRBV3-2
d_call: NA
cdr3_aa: CASSHHRDHNFGELFF
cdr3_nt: TGTGCCAGCAGCCACCACCGGGATCACAACTTCGGGGAGCTGTTTTTT

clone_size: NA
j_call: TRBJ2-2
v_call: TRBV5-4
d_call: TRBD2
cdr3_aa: CASGNLPGLAGETGELFF
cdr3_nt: TGTGCCAGCGGAAACCTCCCGGGACTAGCGGGAGAGACCGGGGAGCTGTTTTTT

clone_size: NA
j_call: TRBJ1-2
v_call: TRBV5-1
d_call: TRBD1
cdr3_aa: CASSLGQGGRGYTF
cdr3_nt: TGCGCCAGCAGCTTGGGTCAGGGGGGCAGGGGCTACACCTTC

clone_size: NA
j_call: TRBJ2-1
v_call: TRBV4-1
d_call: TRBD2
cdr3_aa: CASSQVGLTSGYNEQFF
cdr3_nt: TGCGCCAGCAGCCAAGTAGGACTGACTAGCGGTTACAATGAGCAGTTCTTC

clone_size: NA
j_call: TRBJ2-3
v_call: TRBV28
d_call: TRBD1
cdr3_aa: CASSDTGTGGTDTQYF
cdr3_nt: TGTGCCAGCAGTGATACCGGGACAGGGGGCACAGATACGCAGTATTTT

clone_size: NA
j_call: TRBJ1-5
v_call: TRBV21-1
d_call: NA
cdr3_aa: CASSVGVLPPQPQHF
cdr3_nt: TGTGCCAGCAGCGTGGGGGTCCTCCCTCCTCAGCCCCAGCATTTT

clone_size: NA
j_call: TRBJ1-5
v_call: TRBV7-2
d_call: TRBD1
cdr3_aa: CASSSDRVNSNQPQHF
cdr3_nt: TGTGCCAGCAGCTCAGACAGGGTAAACAGCAATCAGCCCCAGCATTTT

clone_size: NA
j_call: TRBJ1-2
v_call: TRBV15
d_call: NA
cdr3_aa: CATSISNRANYGYTF
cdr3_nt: TGTGCCACCAGCATAAGCAACAGGGCGAACTATGGCTACACCTTC

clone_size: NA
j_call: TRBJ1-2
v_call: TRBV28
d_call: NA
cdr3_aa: CASSLFPDGYTF
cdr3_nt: TGTGCCAGCAGTTTATTCCCCGATGGCTACACCTTC

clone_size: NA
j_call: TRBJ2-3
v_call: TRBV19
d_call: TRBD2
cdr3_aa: CASSLAGGQRILPDTQYF
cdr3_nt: TGTGCCAGTAGTCTAGCGGGGGGGCAAAGGATTTTGCCAGATACGCAGTATTTT

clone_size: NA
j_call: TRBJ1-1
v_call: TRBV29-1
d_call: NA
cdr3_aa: CSVDTVRSNTEAFF
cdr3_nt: TGCAGCGTTGATACCGTAAGATCGAACACTGAAGCTTTCTTT

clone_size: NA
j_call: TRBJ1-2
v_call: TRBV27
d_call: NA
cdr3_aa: CASSGGGQGNGYTF
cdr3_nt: TGTGCCAGCAGTGGGGGGGGGCAGGGAAATGGCTACACCTTC

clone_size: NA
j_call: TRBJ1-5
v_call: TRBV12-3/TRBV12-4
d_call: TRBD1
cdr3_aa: CASGQGAQPQHF
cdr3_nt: TGTGCCAGCGGACAGGGAGCCCAGCCCCAGCATTTT

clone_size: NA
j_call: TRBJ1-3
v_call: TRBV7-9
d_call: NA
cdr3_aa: CAGLRVSGNTIYF
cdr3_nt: TGTGCCGGTCTAAGGGTCTCTGGAAACACCATATATTTT

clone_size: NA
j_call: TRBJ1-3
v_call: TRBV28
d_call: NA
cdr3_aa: CASSLQGGGNTIYF
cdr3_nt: TGTGCCAGCAGTTTGCAGGGAGGGGGAAACACCATATATTTT

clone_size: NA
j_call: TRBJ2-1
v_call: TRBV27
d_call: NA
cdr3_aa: CASSLSLYNEQFF
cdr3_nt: TGTGCCAGCAGTTTATCGCTCTACAATGAGCAGTTCTTC

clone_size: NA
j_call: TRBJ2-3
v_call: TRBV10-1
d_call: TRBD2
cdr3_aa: CASSEFSGPDTDTQYF
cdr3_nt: TGCGCCAGCAGTGAGTTTAGCGGGCCGGACACAGATACGCAGTATTTT

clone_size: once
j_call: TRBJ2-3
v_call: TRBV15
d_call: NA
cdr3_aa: CATSRGEYRPSTDTQYF
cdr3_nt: TGTGCCACCAGCAGAGGAGAGTACAGACCAAGCACAGATACGCAGTATTTT

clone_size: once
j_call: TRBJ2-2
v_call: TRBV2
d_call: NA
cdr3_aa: CASSQGLANTGELFF
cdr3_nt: TGTGCCAGCAGCCAAGGGCTAGCGAACACCGGGGAGCTGTTTTTT

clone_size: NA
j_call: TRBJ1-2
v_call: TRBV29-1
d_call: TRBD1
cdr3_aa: CSVWDRDYPEGYTF
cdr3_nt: TGCAGCGTTTGGGACAGGGACTACCCGGAGGGCTACACCTTC

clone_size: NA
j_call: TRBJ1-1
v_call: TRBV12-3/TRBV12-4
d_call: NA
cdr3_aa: CASSLGNTEAFF
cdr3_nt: TGTGCCAGCAGTTTGGGAAACACTGAAGCTTTCTTT

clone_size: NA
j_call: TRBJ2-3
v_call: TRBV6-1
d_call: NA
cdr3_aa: CASSEPGDTDTQYF
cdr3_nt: TGTGCCAGCAGTGAACCGGGAGACACAGATACGCAGTATTTT

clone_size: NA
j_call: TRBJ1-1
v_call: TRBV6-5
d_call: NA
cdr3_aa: CASTRGNTEAFF
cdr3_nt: TGTGCCAGCACACGGGGAAACACTGAAGCTTTCTTT

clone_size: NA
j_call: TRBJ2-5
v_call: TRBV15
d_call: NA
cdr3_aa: CATSILGGGGTQYF
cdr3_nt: TGTGCCACCAGCATACTCGGGGGAGGAGGGACCCAGTACTTC

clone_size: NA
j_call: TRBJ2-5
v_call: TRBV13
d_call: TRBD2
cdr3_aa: CASSSRDYQETQYF
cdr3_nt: TGTGCCAGCAGCTCCCGGGACTATCAAGAGACCCAGTACTTC

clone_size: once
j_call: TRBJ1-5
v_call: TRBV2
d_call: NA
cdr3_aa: CASSDPGPQHF
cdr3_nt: TGTGCCAGCAGTGACCCGGGGCCCCAGCATTTT

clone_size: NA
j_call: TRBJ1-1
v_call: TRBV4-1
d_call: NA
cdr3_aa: CASSQGREGRNTEAFF
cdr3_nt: TGCGCCAGCAGCCAAGGGAGGGAGGGGAGGAACACTGAAGCTTTCTTT

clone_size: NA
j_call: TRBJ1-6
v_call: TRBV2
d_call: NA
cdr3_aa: CASSLDLLNSPLHF
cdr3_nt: TGTGCCAGCAGTCTGGACTTACTCAATTCACCCCTCCACTTT

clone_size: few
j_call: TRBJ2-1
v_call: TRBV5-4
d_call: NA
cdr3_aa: CASSVQGRDEQFF
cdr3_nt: TGTGCCAGCAGCGTTCAGGGAAGGGATGAGCAGTTCTTC

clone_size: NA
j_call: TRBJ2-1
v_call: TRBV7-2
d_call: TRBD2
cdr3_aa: CASSLGTSYNEQFF
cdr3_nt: TGTGCCAGCAGCTTAGGGACTAGCTACAATGAGCAGTTCTTC

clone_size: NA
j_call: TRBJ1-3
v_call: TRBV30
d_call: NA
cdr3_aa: CAWSEQFSYTIYF
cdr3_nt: TGTGCCTGGAGTGAGCAATTCTCCTACACCATATATTTT

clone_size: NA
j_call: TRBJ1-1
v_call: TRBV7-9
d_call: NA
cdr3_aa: CASSLMTANTEAFF
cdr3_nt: TGTGCCAGCAGCTTAATGACAGCGAACACTGAAGCTTTCTTT

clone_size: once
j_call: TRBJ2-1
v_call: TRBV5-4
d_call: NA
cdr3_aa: CASSPGGLKYNEQFF
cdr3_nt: TGTGCCAGCAGCCCGGGTGGCCTTAAATACAATGAGCAGTTCTTC

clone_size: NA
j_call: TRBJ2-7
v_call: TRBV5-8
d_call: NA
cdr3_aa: CASSLWDTSYEQYF
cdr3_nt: TGTGCCAGCAGCCTATGGGACACGTCCTACGAGCAGTACTTC

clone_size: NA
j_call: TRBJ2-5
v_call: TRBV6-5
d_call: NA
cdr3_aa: CASSGGTYQETQYF
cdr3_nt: TGTGCCAGCAGCGGAGGGACGTACCAAGAGACCCAGTACTTC

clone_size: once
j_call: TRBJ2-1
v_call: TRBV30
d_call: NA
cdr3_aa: CAWGGLSYNEQFF
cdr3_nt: TGTGCCTGGGGGGGCCTCTCCTACAATGAGCAGTTCTTC

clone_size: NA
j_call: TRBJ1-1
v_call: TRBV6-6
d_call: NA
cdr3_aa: CASSLQIGGTLNTEAFF
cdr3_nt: TGTGCCAGCAGTCTCCAGATCGGGGGGACCCTGAACACTGAAGCTTTCTTT

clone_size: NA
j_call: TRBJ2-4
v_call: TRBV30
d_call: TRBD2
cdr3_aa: CALTSGGGEDQYF
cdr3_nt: TGTGCGCTGACTAGCGGGGGGGGTGAGGATCAGTACTTC

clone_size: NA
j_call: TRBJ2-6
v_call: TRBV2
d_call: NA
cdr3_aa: CASSDFHDPSGANVLTF
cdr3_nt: TGTGCCAGCAGTGATTTTCACGATCCTTCTGGGGCCAACGTCCTGACTTTC